A selection of T cell receptor beta chains follows, all from one sample in a study of shared clonotypes between healthy human individuals. Generated by immunoSEQ multiplex PCR, the TCRdb table keeps only in-frame clones and is missing some. This repertoire shows some 530,000 clones, approximately 80% found once; its top ten account for more than 10%. Material for sequencing was PBMCs. The source is a woman between 35 and 50 years old in good health. Some clones in this sample may be carry-over from other donors' samples. Each CDR3 is given without its conserved first and last residue.

>TRBV25-1
ASSGRQGSQETQY
>TRBV9
ASSPVGSAHEQY
>TRBV30
ARGTDLSGANVLT
>TRBV18
ASSPGTGEGNEQF
>TRBV9
ASSVDPRGGETQY
>TRBV7-8
ASRLTSGSRLDTQY
>TRBV5-4
ASSWKGANYGYT
>TRBV18
ASSPPSNTGELF
>TRBV27
ASSPRPPGQGMNTEAF
>TRBV6-1
ASTRPGLEMETQY
>TRBV2
ASSEARAQNTGELF
>TRBV9
ASSPDIPSGNTIY
>TRBV6-6
ASTPGSYNEQF
>TRBV4-2
ASSQEATGGMNTEAF
>TRBV11-2
ASSLSGRAVETQY
>TRBV28
ASSLSGPLSYEQY
>TRBV10-3
AISDQVGTSGRGAGELF
>TRBV7-9
ASSLYFAGGETQY
>TRBV5-1
ASSPVGGEKLF
>TRBV30
AWSVRYEQY
>TRBV5-6
ASSLGRSGANVLT
>TRBV7-2
ASSLGTSSYNEQF
>TRBV9
ARTGGNTEAF